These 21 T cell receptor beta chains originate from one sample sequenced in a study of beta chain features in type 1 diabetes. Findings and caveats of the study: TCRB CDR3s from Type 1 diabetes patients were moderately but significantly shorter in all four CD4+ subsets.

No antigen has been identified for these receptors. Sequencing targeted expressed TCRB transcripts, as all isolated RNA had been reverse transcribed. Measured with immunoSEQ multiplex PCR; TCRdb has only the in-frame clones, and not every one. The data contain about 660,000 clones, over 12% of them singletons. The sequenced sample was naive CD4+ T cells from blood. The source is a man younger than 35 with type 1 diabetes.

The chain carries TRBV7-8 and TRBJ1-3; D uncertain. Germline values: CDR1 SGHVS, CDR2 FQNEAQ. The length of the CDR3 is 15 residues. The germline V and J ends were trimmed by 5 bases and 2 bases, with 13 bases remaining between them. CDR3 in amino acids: CASSLLGRAGNTIYF. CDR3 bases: TGTGCCAGCAGCCTCCTCGGTAGGGCTGGAAACACCATATATTTT.

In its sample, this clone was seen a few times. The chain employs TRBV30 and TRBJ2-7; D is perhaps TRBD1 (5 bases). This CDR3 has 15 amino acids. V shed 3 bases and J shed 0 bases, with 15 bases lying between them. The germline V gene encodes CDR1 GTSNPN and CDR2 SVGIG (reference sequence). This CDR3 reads CAWRENRFLSYEQYF. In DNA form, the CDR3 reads TGTGCCTGGAGGGAAAACAGGTTCCTCTCCTACGAGCAGTACTTC.

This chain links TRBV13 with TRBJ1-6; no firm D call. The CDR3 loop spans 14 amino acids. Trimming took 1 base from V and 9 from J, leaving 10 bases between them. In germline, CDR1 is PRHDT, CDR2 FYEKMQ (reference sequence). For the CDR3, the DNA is TGTGCCAGCAGCTTAGAAGCGACCTCTTCACCCCTCCACTTT. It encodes CASSLEATSSPLHF.

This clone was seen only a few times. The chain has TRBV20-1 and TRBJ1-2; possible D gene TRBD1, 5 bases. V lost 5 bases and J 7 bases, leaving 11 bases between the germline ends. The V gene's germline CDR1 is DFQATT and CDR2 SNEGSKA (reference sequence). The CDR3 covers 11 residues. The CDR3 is CSAVRDSGYTF. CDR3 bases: TGCAGTGCTGTCCGGGACTCTGGCTACACCTTC.

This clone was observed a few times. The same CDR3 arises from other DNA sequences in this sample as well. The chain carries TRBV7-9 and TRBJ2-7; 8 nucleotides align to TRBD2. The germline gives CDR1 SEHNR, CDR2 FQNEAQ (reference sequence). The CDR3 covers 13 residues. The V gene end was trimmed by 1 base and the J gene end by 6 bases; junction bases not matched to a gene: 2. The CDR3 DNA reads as TGTGCCAGCAGCTTAGGCCTAGCGGGCGAGCAGTACTTC. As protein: CASSLGLAGEQYF.

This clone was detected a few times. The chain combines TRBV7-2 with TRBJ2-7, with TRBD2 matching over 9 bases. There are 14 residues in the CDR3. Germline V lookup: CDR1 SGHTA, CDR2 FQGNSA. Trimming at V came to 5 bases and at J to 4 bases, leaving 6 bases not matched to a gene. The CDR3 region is CASSPRLAVYEQYF. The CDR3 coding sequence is TGTGCCAGCAGCCCCAGACTAGCGGTATACGAGCAGTACTTC.

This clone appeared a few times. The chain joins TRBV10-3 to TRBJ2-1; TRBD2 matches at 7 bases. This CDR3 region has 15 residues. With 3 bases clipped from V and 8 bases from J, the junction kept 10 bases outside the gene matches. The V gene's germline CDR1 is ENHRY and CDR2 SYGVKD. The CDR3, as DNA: TGTGCCATCAGTGATCCCAGCGGGGTCTCGGATGAGCAGTTCTTC. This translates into CAISDPSGVSDEQFF.

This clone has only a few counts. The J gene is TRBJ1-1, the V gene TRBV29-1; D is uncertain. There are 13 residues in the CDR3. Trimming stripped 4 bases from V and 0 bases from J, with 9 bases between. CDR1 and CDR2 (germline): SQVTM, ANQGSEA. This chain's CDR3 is CSVGVSMNTEAFF. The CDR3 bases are TGCAGCGTTGGGGTCAGCATGAACACTGAAGCTTTCTTT.

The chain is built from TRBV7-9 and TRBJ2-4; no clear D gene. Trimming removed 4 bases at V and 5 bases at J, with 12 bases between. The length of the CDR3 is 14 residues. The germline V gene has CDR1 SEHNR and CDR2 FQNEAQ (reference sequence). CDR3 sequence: CASSSGSSQNIQYF. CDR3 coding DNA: TGTGCCAGCAGCTCAGGATCATCCCAAAACATTCAGTACTTC. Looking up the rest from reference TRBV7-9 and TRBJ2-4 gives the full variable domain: DTGVSQNPRHKITKRGQNVTFRCDPISEHNRLYWYRQTLGQGPEFLTYFQNEAQLEKSRLLSDRFSAERPKGSFSTLEIQRTEQGDSAMYLCASSSGSSQNIQYFGAGTRLSVL.

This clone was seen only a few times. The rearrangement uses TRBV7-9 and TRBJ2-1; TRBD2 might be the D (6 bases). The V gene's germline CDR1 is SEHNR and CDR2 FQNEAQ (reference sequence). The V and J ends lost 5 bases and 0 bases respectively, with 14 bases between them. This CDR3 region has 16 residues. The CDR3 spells CASSPRGPSSYNEQFF. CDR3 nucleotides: TGTGCCAGCAGCCCGCGGGGCCCGAGCTCCTACAATGAGCAGTTCTTC.

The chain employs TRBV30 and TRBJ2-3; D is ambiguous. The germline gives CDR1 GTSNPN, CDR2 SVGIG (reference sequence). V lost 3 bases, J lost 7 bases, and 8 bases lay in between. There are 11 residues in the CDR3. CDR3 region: CAWSPLNTQYF. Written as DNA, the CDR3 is TGTGCCTGGAGCCCTTTAAATACGCAGTATTTT.

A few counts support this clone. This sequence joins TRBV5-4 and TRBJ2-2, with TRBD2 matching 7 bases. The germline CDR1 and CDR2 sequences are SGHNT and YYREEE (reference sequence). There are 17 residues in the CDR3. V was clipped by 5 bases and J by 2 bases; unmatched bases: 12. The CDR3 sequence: CASSSGVGTINTGELFF. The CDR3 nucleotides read TGTGCCAGCAGTTCGGGGGTAGGGACTATTAACACCGGGGAGCTGTTTTTT.

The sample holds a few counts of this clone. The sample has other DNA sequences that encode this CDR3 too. CDR3 sequence (DNA): TGTGCCAGCAGCTTGGGGGCAGCTCAAGAGACCCAGTACTTC. Residues: CASSLGAAQETQYF. The chain carries TRBV7-9 and TRBJ2-5; tentatively, D is TRBD1 (6 bases). CDR3 length: 14 amino acids. The V gene's germline CDR1 is SEHNR and CDR2 FQNEAQ (reference sequence). Trimming took off 3 bases at V and 2 bases at J, with 10 bases between the two ends. Full variable domain (outside the CDR3, taken from reference TRBV7-9 and TRBJ2-5): DTGVSQNPRHKITKRGQNVTFRCDPISEHNRLYWYRQTLGQGPEFLTYFQNEAQLEKSRLLSDRFSAERPKGSFSTLEIQRTEQGDSAMYLCASSLGAAQETQYFGPGTRLLVL.

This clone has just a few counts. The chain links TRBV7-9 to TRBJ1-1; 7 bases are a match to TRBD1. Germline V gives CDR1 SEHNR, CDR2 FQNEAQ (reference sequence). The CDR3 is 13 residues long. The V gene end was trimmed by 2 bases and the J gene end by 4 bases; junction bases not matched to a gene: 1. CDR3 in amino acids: CASSLSGGTEAFF. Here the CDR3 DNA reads TGTGCCAGCAGCTTATCAGGGGGCACTGAAGCTTTCTTT.

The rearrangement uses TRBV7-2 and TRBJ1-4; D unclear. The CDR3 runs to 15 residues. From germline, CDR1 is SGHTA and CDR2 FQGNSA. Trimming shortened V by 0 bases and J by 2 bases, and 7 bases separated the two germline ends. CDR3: CASSLAGITNEKLFF. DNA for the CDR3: TGTGCCAGCAGCTTAGCAGGCATTACTAATGAAAAACTGTTTTTT.

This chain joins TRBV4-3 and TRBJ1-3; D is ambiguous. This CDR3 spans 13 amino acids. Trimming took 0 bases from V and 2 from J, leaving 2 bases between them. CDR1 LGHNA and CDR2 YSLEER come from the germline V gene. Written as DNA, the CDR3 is TGCGCCAGCAGCCAAGACCCTGGAAACACCATATATTTT. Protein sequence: CASSQDPGNTIYF.

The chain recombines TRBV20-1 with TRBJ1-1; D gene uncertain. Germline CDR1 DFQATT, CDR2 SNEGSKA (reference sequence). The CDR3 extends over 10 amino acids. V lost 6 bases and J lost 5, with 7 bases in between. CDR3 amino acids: CSAYGTEAFF. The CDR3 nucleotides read TGCAGTGCCTATGGAACTGAAGCTTTCTTT.

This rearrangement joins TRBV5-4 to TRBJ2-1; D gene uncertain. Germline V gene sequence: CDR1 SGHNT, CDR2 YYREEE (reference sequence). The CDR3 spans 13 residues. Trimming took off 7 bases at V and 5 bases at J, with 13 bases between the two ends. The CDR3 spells CASRRWGNNEQFF. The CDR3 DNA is TGTGCCAGCCGCCGTTGGGGAAACAATGAGCAGTTCTTC. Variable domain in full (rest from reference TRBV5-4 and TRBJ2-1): ETGVTQSPTHLIKTRGQQVTLRCSSQSGHNTVSWYQQALGQGPQFIFQYYREEENGRGNFPPRFSGLQFPNYSSELNVNALELDDSALYLCASRRWGNNEQFFGPGTRLTVL.

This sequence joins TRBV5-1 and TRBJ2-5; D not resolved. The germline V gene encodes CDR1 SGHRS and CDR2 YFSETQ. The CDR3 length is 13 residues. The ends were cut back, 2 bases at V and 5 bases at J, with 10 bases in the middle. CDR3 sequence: CASSFGVLETQYF. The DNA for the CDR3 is TGCGCCAGCAGCTTTGGAGTCCTGGAGACCCAGTACTTC.

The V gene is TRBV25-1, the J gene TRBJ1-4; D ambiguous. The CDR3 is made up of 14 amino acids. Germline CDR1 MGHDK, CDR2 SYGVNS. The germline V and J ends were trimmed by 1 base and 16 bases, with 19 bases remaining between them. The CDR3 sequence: CASSESYSLATRFF. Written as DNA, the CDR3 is TGTGCCAGCAGTGAATCCTACTCCCTGGCAACTCGGTTTTTT.

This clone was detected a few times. In DNA, the CDR3 is TGTGCCAGCAGTTACTCGACTAGCGGGAGGTCAGATACGCAGTATTTT. Its translation is CASSYSTSGRSDTQYF. V gene TRBV6-5 combines with J gene TRBJ2-3; 13 positions agree with TRBD2. Per germline, CDR1 MNHEY and CDR2 SVGAGI. Trimming took 0 bases from V and 4 from J; bases not matched to a gene: 1. This CDR3 has 16 residues.